The clone carrying this T cell receptor (beta chain) was detected a few times. The antigen is unknown. The entry originates in a study of T cell repertoires in cytomegalovirus infection. Study background: Through public TCR beta signatures, both CMV infection and matching HLA type were indicated. Study observations and caveats: Of the TCR beta families, the public ones yielded a cumulative frequency that identified carriers of CMV plus the relevant HLA.

Germline CDR1 reads SQVTM; CDR2 reads ANQGSEA. This CDR3 is 12 amino acids long. Trimming shortened V by 1 base and J by 3 bases, and 7 bases separated the two germline ends. TCRdb fed the reads into MiXCR, producing one record per CDR3 protein. The table lists 100,000 to 150,000 distinct CDR3 sequences, 20% to 30% of them singletons. This chain links TRBV29-1 with TRBJ2-7, with D unresolved. The clonotype comes from a human donor in good health (CMV status not recorded). Some clones in this sample may be carry-over from other donors' samples. What was sequenced was PBMCs, sequenced either directly or after in vitro stimulation (not recorded which). This chain's CDR3 is CSVEVRGYEQYV. CDR3 DNA: TGCAGCGTTGAAGTTAGAGGCTACGAGCAGTACGTC.